This T cell receptor beta chain came from a study of blood T cells in healthy people across ages (dated by TCRdb to the mid-2010s). Regarding the study in general: In model experiments, roughly one uniquely barcoded TCR beta cDNA molecule per two T cells was captured by template switching. To track age-related changes in TCR beta repertoire diversity, the study relied on deep sequencing normalized with unique cDNA molecular identifiers. The donors were divided into four age groups: young (average around 17 years), middle-aged (approximately 41), aged (roughly 66) and long-lived (82). Donors of different ages were randomly distributed across sequencing lanes to avoid experimental bias. For two donors (one aged 18 to 30 and one aged 80 or older), the study analyzed two additional independent replicas of 1 million unique cDNA reads from the same blood draw.

The library was obtained by 5' RACE. A second PCR of roughly 6 to 11 cycles was run with a J-beta primer mix and a sample-barcoded 5' primer. Each TCR beta cDNA molecule received a unique molecular identifier from a template-switch 5' adaptor carrying 12 random nucleotides. Each sample yielded at least 2.5 million CDR3-containing paired-end reads. First-strand cDNA synthesis was performed from all RNA using the Mint cDNA synthesis kit, with priming by a TRBC-specific oligonucleotide. Following uracil-DNA glycosylase treatment, all cDNA underwent a first 18-cycle PCR with the universal primers M1SS and BC2_uni_R. Under the source paper's analysis protocol: For normalization, 1 million high-quality reads were randomly selected from each sample, with every read carrying a distinct molecular identifier. Instead of being binned into consensus sequences, reads that shared molecular identifiers were thrown out. MiTCR, set to a Q25 quality threshold and the strictest error-elimination algorithm, was used for CDR3 identification, clonotype clustering and error correction. A nonparametric unseen species model with Euler transformation was used to estimate lower-bound total TCR beta diversity. TCRdb ran its own pipeline on the public reads, namely fastp trimming at Q25 and MiXCR clone calling, and kept in-frame beta chains. Every distinct CDR3 protein forms one entry, paired with its most common genes and DNA. V and J calls and clone size were set by TCRdb, not the authors. The sample has approximately 2,000,000 distinct CDR3 sequences on record, about 39% of them singletons. Clones ranked in the top ten supply 20% to 25% of the sample.

This clonotype has only a few counts. This clone's antigen is unknown. Base qualities are missing; no much larger clone stands one base away. The CDR3, cysteine through phenylalanine, is 14 amino acids long. The CDR3 DNA has 42 bases and is translated from base 1. Via the germline V gene, CDR1 is MNHEY and CDR2 SVGAGI. The germline ends are 15 bases apart after V is trimmed by 4 bases and J by 8 bases. What the work shows at the level of the full study, not this receptor alone: Donor CMV infection status was unknown, potentially confounding age-related changes in expanded clonotypes. Observed TCR beta diversity correlated strongly with the percentage of naive T cells measured by flow cytometry. Estimates of total diversity based on one million sequenced T cells were considered lower bounds and underestimates. Because profiling used bulk unsorted PBMCs, naive and antigen-experienced compartments could not be compared conclusively. As age increased, observed TCR beta diversity per million T cells dropped in a roughly linear way, and a significant reduction was already evident by age 40. Compared with the aged group, more naive CD4+ T cells, fewer expanded clones and increased TCR diversity were shown by the long-lived group, suggesting age selection.

Donors were 40 or so systemically healthy Caucasian individuals from Russia aged roughly 6 to 95 years. Roughly 9 milliliters of peripheral blood were drawn from each donor into EDTA-treated Vacutainer tubes. Ficoll-Paque density-gradient centrifugation was used to isolate PBMCs, with at least 7 million obtained per sample. Trizol reagent was used to extract total RNA from the PBMCs, yielding at least 6 micrograms per sample. The percentages of naive CD45RAhigh/CD27high T cells were determined by flow cytometry on a PBMC aliquot from every donor. Material for sequencing was blood. The TCR was taken from a human donor in good health. Recombination joined TRBV6-5 with TRBJ2-1; the D gene could be either TRBD1 or TRBD2, each agreeing at 5 bases. The sequenced DNA is TGTGCCAGCAGTTTCTCCAGGGAGTACCATGAGCAGTTCTTC. Translation gives CASSFSREYHEQFF.